This TCR beta chain stems from a study of beta chain features in type 1 diabetes. Study in general: Regarding age, gender and cell yields, patients proved similar to healthy donors.

The entirety of the isolated RNA underwent reverse transcription, so expressed TCRB transcripts were sequenced. Libraries were prepared by immunoSEQ multiplex PCR; TCRdb keeps only in-frame clonotypes and omits some of them. The table shows 300,000 or so clones, with 8% occurring only once. This clone appeared a few times. This CDR3 region has 15 residues. V was clipped by 6 bases and J by 7 bases, with 21 bases between them. The sequenced material came from central memory CD4+ T cells from blood. The chain links TRBV23-1 to TRBJ2-5; weak D call: TRBD1 (6 bases). TRBV23-1 is noted as an ORF with a role that remains uncertain. The sequence was obtained from a woman aged 18-29 years in good health. The CDR3 coding sequence is TGCGCCAGCAGCCAAGAATTGCAGGGGATGGGGACCCAGTACTTC. The encoded protein is CASSQELQGMGTQYF.